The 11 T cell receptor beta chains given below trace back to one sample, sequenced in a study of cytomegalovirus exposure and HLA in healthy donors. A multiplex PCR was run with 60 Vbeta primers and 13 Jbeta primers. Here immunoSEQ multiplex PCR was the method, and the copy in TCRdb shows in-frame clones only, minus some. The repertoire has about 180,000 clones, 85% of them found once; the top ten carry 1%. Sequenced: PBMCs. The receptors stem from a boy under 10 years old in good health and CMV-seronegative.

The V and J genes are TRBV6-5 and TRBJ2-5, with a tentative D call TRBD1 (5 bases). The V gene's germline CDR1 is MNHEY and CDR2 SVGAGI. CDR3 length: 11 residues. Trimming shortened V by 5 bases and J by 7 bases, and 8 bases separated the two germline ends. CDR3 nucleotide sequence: TGTGCCAGCAGTGAGCAGGGGACCCAGTACTTC. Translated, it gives CASSEQGTQYF.

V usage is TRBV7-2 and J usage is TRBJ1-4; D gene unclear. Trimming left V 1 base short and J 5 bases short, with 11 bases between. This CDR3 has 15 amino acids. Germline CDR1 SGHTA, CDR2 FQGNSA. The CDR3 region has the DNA TGTGCCAGCAGCTTAGTGGTCCGGGGAAATGAAAAACTGTTTTTT. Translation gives CASSLVVRGNEKLFF.

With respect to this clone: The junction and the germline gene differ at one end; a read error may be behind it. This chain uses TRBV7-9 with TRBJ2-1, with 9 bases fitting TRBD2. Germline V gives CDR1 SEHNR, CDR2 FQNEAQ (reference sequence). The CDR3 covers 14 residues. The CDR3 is CASSPIAGGDEQLF. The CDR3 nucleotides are TGTGCCAGCAGCCCTATCGCGGGAGGGGATGAGCAGCTCTTC.

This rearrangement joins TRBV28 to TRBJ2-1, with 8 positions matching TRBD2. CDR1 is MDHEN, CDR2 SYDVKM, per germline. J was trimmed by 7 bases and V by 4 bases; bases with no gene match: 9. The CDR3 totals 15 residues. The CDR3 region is CASSSLWSGGNEQFF. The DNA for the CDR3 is TGTGCCAGCAGTTCCCTCTGGTCGGGGGGGAATGAGCAGTTCTTC.

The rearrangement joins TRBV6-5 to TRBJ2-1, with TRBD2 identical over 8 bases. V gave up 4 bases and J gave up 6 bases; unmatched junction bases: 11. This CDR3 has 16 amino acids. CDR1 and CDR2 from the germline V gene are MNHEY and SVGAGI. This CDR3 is CASSSRTGGPSNEQFF. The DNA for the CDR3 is TGTGCCAGCAGTTCCCGGACGGGAGGGCCCAGCAATGAGCAGTTCTTC.

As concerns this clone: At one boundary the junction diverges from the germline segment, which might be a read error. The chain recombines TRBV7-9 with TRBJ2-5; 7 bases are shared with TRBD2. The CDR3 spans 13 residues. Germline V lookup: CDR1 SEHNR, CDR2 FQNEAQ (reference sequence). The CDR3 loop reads CSSSSREEETQYF. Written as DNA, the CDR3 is TGTTCCAGCAGCTCCCGGGAGGAAGAGACCCAGTACTTC. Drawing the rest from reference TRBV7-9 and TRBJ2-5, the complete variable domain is DTGVSQNPRHKITKRGQNVTFRCDPISEHNRLYWYRQTLGQGPEFLTYFQNEAQLEKSRLLSDRFSAERPKGSFSTLEIQRTEQGDSAMYLCSSSSREEETQYFGPGTRLLVL.

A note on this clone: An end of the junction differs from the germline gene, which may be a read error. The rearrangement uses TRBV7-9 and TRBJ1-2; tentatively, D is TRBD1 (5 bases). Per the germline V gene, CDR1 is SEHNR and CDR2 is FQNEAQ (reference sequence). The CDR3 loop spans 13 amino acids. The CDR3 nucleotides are TGTTCCAGCAGCCTATGGCAGGGCTATGGCTACACCTTC. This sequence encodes CSSSLWQGYGYTF.

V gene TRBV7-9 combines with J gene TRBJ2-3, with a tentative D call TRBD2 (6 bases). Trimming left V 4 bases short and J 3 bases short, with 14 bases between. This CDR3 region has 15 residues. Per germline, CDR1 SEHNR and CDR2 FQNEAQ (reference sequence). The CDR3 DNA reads TGTGCCAGCAGCTCGGGGACTCTAGTGACAGATACGCAGTATTTT. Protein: CASSSGTLVTDTQYF.

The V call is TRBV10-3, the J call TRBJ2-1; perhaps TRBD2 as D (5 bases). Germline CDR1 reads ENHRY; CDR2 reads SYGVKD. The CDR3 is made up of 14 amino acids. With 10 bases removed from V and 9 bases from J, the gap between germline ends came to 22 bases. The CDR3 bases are TGTGCCACGACGGGGTGGGAGAGTGTTGGTGAGCAGTTCTTC. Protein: CATTGWESVGEQFF.

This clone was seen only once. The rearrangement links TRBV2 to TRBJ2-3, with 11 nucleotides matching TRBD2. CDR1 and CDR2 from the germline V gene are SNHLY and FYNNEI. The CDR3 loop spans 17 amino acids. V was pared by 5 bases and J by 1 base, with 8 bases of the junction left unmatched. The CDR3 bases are TGTGCCAGCAGTCCCACTAGCGGGGGTGTGGGCACAGATACGCAGTATTTT. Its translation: CASSPTSGGVGTDTQYF. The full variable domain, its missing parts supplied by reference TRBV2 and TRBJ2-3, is EPEVTQTPSHQVTQMGQEVILRCVPISNHLYFYWYRQILGQKVEFLVSFYNNEISEKSEIFDDQFSVERPDGSNFTLKIRSTKLEDSAMYFCASSPTSGGVGTDTQYFGPGTRLTVL.

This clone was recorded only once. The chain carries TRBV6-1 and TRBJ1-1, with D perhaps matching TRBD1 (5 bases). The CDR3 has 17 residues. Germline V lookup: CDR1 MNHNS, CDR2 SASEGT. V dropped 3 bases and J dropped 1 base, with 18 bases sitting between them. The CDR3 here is CASSDSQGLGGNTEAFF. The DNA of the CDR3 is TGTGCCAGCAGTGATAGTCAAGGTTTGGGGGGGAACACTGAAGCTTTCTTT.